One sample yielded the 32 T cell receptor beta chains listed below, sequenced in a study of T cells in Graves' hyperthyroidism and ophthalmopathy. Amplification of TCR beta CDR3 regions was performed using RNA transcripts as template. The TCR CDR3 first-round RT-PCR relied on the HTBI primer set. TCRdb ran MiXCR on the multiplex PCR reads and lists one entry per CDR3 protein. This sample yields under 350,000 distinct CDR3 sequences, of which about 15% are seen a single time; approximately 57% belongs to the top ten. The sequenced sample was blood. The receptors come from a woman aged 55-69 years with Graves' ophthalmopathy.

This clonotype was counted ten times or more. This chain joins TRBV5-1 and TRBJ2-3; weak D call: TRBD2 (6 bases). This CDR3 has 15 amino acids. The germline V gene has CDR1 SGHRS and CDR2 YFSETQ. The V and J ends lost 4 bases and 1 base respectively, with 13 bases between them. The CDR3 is CASSPGTPGTDTQYF. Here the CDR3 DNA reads TGCGCCAGCAGCCCCGGGACTCCAGGCACAGATACGCAGTATTTT.

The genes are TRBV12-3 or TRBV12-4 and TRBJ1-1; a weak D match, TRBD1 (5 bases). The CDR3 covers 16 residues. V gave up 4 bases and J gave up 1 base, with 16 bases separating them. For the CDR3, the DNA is TGTGCCAGCAGTTCCCCAAATCTTCAGGGGAACACTGAAGCTTTCTTT. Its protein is CASSSPNLQGNTEAFF.

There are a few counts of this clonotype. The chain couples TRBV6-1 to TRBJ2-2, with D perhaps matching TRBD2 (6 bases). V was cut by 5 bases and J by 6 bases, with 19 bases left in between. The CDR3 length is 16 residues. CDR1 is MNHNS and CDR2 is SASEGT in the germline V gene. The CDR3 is CASSSRIGGFPGELFF. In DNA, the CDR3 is TGTGCCAGCAGTTCCCGGATAGGAGGGTTCCCCGGGGAGCTGTTTTTT.

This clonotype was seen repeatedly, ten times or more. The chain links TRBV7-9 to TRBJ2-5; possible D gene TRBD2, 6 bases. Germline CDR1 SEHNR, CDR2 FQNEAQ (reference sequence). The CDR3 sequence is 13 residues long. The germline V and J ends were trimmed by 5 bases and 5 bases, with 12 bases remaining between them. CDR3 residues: CASSPDGGETQYF. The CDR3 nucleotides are TGTGCCAGCAGCCCGGACGGAGGGGAGACCCAGTACTTC.

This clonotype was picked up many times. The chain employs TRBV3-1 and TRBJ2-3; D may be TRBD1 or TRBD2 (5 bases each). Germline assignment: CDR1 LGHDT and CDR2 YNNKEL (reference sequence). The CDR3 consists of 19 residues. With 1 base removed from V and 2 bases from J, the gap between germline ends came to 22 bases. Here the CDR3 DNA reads TGTGCCAGCAGCCAAGTTTTCCCGGGAACGGGCAGGGACACAGATACGCAGTATTTT. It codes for CASSQVFPGTGRDTDTQYF.

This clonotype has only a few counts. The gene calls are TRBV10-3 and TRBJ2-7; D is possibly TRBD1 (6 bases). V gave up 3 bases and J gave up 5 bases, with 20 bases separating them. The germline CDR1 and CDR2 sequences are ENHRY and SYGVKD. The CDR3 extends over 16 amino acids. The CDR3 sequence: CAISDPRGGRRNEQYF. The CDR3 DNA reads TGTGCCATCAGTGATCCCCGAGGGGGTAGGCGGAACGAGCAGTACTTC.

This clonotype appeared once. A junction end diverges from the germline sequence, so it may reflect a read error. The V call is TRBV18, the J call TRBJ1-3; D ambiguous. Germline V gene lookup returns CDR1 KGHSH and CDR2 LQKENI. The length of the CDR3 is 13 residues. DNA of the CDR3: TGTGCCAGCTCACCGAGCACTGGATACACCATATATTTT. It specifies CASSPSTGYTIYF.

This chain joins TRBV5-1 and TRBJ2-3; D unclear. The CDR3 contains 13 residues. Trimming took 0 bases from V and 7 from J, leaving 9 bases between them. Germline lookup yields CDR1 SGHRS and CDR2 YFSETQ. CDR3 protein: CASSLEAFHTQYF. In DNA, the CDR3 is TGCGCCAGCAGCTTGGAAGCGTTTCATACGCAGTATTTT.

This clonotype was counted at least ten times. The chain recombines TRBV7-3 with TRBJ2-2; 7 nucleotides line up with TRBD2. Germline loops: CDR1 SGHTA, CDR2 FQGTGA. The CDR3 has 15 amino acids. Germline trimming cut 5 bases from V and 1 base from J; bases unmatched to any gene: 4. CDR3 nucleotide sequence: TGTGCCAGCAGCCCCCCGGGAGGGAACACCGGGGAGCTGTTTTTT. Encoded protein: CASSPPGGNTGELFF.

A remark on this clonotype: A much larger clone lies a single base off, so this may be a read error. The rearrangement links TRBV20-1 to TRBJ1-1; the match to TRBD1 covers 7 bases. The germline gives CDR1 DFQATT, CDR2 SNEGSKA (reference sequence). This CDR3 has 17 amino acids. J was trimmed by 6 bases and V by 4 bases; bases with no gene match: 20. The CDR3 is CSATLGRGRQPSAEAFF. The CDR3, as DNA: TGCAGTGCTACCCTGGGGAGGGGGCGCCAACCCTCCGCTGAAGCTTTCTTT.

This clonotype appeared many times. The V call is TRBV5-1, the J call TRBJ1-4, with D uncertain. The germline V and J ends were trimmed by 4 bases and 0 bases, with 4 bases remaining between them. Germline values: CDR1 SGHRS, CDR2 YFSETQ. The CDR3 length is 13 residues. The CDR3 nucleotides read TGCGCCAGCAGCGCGGCAACTAATGAAAAACTGTTTTTT. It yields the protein CASSAATNEKLFF.

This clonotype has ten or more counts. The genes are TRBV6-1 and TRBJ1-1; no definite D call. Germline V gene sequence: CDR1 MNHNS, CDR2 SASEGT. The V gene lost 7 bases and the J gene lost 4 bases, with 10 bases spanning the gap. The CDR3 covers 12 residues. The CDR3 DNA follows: TGTGCCAGCATCCGAGAAGGCACTGAAGCTTTCTTT. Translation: CASIREGTEAFF.

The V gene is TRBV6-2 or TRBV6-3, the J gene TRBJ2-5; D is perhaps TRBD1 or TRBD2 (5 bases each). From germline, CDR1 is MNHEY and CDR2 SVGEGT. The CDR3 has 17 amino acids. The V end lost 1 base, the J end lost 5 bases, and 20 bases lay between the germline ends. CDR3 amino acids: CASSYFTGTGTRETQYF. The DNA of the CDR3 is TGTGCCAGCAGTTACTTTACCGGGACGGGTACCAGGGAGACCCAGTACTTC.

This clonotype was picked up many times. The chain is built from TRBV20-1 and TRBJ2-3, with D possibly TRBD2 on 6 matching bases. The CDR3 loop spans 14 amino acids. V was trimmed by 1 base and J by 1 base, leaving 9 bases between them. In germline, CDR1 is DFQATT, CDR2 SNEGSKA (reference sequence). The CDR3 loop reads CSARVGGGTDTQYF. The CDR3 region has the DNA TGCAGTGCTAGAGTAGGAGGGGGCACAGATACGCAGTATTTT.

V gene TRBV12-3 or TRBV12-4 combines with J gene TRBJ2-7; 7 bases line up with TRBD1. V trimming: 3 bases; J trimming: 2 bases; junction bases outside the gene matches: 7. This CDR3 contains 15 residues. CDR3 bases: TGTGCCAGCAGTTTCCTCCGACAGGGAGCCTACGAGCAGTACTTC. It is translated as CASSFLRQGAYEQYF.

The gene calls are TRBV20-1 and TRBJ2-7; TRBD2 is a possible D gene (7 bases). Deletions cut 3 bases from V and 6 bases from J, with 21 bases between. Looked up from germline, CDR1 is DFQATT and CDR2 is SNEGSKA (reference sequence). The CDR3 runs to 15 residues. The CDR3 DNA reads TGCAGTGCTAGTCAGCTGGGAGGGGGGGCCGGCGAGCAGTACTTC. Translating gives CSASQLGGGAGEQYF.

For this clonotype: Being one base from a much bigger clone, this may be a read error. CDR3 in DNA: TGTGCCATCAGTGAGTCGGGGGGACACACAGATACGCAGTATTTT. This codes for CAISESGGHTDTQYF. J is TRBJ2-3 and V is TRBV10-3; perhaps D is TRBD1 or TRBD2 (6 bases each). Trimming removed 0 bases from V and 2 bases from J, with 9 bases in between. Germline CDR1 ENHRY, CDR2 SYGVKD. This CDR3 contains 15 residues.

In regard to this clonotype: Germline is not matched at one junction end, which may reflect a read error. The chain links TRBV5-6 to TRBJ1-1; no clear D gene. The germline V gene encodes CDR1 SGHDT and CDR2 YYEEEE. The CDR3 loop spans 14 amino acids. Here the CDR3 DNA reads TGTGCCAGCAGCTTTAGCGGTACAACCATCGAAGCTTCCTTT. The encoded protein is CASSFSGTTIEASF.

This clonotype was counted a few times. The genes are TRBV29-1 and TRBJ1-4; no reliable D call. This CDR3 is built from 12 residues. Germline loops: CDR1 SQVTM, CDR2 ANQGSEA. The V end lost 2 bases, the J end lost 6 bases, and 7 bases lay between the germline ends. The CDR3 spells CSVESLDEKLFF. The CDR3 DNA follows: TGCAGCGTTGAAAGCTTGGATGAAAAACTGTTTTTT.

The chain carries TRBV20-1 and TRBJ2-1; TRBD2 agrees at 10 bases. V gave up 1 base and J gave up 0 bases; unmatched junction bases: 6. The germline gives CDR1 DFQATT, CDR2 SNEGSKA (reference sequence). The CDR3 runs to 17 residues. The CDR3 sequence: CSARGWTSGSSYNEQFF. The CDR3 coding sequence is TGCAGTGCTAGAGGTTGGACTAGCGGAAGCTCCTACAATGAGCAGTTCTTC.

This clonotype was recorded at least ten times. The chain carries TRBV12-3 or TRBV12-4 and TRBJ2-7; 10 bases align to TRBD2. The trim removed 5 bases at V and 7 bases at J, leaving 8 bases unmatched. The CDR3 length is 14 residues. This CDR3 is CASSTSGRAGEQYF. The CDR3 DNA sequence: TGTGCCAGCAGTACAAGCGGGAGGGCCGGGGAGCAGTACTTC.

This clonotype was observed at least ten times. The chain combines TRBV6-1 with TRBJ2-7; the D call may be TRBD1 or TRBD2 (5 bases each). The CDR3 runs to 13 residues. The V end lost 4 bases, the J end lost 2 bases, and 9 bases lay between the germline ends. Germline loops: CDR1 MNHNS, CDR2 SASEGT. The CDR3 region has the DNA TGTGCCAGCAGTGGGGACCCTACCTACGAGCAGTACTTC. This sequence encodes CASSGDPTYEQYF.

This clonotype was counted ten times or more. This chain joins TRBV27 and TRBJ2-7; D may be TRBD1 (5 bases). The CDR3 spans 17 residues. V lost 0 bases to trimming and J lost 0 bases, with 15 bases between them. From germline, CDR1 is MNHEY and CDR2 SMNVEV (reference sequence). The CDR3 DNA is TGTGCCAGCAGTTTATCGGGGCCGGGCATACACTCCTACGAGCAGTACTTC. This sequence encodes CASSLSGPGIHSYEQYF.

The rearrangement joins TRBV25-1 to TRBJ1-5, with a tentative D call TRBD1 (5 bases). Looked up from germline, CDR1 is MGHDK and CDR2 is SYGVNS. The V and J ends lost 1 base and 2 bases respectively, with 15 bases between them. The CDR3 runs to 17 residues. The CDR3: CASSESTRGLGNQPQHF. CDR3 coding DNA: TGTGCCAGCAGTGAATCGACACGGGGCCTCGGCAATCAGCCCCAGCATTTT.

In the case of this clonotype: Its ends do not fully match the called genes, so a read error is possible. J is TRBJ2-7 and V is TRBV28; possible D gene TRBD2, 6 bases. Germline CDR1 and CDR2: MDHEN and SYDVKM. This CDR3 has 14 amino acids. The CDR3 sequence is CASRLGGEGHGQYF. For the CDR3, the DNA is TGTGCCAGCCGTTTGGGCGGGGAAGGCCACGGGCAGTACTTC. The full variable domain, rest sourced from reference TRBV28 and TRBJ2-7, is DVKVTQSSRYLVKRTGEKVFLECVQDMDHENMFWYRQDPGLGLRLIYFSYDVKMKEKGDIPEGYSVSREKKERFSLILESASTNQTSMYLCASRLGGEGHGQYFGPGTRLTVT.

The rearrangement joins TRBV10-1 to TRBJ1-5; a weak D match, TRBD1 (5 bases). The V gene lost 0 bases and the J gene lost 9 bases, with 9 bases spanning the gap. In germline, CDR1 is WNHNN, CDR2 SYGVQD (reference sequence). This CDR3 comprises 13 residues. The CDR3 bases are TGCGCCAGCAGTGAGTCCAGGGATCGGCCCCAGCATTTT. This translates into CASSESRDRPQHF.

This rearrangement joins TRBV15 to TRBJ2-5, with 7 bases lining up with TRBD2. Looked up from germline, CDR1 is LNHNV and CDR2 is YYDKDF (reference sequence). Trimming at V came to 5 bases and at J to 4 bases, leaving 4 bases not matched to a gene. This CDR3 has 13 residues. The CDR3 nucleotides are TGTGCCACCAGCGGGATAGCGGGAGAGACCCAGTACTTC. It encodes CATSGIAGETQYF.

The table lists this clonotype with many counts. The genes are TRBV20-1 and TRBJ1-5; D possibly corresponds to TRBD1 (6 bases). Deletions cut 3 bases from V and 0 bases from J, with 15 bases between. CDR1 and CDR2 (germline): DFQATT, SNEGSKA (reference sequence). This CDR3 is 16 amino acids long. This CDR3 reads CSASPGGGYSNQPQHF. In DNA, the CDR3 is TGCAGTGCTAGCCCTGGGGGGGGCTATAGCAATCAGCCCCAGCATTTT.

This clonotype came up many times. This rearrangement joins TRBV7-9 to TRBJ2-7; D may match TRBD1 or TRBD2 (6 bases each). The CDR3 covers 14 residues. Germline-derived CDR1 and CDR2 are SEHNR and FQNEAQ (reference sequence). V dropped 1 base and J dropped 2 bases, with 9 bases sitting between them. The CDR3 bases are TGTGCCAGCAGCTTAGGGCGGGACACCTACGAGCAGTACTTC. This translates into CASSLGRDTYEQYF.

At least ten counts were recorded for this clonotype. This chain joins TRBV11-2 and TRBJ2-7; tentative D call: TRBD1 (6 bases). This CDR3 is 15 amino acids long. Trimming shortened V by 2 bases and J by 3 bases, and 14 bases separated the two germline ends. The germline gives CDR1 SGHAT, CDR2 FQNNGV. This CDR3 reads CASSLLQTRGYEQYF. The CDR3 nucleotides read TGTGCCAGCAGCTTATTGCAGACCAGGGGCTACGAGCAGTACTTC.

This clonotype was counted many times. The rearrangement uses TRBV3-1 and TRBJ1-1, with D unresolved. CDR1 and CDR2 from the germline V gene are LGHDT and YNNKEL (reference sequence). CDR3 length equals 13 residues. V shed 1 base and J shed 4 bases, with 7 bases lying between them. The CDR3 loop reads CASSQVTTTEAFF. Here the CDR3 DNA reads TGTGCCAGCAGCCAAGTAACTACCACTGAAGCTTTCTTT. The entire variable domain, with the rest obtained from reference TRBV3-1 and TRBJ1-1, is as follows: DTAVSQTPKYLVTQMGNDKSIKCEQNLGHDTMYWYKQDSKKFLKIMFSYNNKELIINETVPNRFSPKSPDKAHLNLHINSLELGDSAVYFCASSQVTTTEAFFGQGTRLTVV.

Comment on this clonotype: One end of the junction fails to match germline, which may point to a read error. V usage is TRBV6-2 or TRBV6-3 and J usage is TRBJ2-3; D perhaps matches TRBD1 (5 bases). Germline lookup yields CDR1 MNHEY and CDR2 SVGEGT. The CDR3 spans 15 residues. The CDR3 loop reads CAGSLGAGPGDTQYF. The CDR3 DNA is TGTGCCGGCAGTTTAGGGGCAGGCCCTGGGGATACGCAGTATTTT.